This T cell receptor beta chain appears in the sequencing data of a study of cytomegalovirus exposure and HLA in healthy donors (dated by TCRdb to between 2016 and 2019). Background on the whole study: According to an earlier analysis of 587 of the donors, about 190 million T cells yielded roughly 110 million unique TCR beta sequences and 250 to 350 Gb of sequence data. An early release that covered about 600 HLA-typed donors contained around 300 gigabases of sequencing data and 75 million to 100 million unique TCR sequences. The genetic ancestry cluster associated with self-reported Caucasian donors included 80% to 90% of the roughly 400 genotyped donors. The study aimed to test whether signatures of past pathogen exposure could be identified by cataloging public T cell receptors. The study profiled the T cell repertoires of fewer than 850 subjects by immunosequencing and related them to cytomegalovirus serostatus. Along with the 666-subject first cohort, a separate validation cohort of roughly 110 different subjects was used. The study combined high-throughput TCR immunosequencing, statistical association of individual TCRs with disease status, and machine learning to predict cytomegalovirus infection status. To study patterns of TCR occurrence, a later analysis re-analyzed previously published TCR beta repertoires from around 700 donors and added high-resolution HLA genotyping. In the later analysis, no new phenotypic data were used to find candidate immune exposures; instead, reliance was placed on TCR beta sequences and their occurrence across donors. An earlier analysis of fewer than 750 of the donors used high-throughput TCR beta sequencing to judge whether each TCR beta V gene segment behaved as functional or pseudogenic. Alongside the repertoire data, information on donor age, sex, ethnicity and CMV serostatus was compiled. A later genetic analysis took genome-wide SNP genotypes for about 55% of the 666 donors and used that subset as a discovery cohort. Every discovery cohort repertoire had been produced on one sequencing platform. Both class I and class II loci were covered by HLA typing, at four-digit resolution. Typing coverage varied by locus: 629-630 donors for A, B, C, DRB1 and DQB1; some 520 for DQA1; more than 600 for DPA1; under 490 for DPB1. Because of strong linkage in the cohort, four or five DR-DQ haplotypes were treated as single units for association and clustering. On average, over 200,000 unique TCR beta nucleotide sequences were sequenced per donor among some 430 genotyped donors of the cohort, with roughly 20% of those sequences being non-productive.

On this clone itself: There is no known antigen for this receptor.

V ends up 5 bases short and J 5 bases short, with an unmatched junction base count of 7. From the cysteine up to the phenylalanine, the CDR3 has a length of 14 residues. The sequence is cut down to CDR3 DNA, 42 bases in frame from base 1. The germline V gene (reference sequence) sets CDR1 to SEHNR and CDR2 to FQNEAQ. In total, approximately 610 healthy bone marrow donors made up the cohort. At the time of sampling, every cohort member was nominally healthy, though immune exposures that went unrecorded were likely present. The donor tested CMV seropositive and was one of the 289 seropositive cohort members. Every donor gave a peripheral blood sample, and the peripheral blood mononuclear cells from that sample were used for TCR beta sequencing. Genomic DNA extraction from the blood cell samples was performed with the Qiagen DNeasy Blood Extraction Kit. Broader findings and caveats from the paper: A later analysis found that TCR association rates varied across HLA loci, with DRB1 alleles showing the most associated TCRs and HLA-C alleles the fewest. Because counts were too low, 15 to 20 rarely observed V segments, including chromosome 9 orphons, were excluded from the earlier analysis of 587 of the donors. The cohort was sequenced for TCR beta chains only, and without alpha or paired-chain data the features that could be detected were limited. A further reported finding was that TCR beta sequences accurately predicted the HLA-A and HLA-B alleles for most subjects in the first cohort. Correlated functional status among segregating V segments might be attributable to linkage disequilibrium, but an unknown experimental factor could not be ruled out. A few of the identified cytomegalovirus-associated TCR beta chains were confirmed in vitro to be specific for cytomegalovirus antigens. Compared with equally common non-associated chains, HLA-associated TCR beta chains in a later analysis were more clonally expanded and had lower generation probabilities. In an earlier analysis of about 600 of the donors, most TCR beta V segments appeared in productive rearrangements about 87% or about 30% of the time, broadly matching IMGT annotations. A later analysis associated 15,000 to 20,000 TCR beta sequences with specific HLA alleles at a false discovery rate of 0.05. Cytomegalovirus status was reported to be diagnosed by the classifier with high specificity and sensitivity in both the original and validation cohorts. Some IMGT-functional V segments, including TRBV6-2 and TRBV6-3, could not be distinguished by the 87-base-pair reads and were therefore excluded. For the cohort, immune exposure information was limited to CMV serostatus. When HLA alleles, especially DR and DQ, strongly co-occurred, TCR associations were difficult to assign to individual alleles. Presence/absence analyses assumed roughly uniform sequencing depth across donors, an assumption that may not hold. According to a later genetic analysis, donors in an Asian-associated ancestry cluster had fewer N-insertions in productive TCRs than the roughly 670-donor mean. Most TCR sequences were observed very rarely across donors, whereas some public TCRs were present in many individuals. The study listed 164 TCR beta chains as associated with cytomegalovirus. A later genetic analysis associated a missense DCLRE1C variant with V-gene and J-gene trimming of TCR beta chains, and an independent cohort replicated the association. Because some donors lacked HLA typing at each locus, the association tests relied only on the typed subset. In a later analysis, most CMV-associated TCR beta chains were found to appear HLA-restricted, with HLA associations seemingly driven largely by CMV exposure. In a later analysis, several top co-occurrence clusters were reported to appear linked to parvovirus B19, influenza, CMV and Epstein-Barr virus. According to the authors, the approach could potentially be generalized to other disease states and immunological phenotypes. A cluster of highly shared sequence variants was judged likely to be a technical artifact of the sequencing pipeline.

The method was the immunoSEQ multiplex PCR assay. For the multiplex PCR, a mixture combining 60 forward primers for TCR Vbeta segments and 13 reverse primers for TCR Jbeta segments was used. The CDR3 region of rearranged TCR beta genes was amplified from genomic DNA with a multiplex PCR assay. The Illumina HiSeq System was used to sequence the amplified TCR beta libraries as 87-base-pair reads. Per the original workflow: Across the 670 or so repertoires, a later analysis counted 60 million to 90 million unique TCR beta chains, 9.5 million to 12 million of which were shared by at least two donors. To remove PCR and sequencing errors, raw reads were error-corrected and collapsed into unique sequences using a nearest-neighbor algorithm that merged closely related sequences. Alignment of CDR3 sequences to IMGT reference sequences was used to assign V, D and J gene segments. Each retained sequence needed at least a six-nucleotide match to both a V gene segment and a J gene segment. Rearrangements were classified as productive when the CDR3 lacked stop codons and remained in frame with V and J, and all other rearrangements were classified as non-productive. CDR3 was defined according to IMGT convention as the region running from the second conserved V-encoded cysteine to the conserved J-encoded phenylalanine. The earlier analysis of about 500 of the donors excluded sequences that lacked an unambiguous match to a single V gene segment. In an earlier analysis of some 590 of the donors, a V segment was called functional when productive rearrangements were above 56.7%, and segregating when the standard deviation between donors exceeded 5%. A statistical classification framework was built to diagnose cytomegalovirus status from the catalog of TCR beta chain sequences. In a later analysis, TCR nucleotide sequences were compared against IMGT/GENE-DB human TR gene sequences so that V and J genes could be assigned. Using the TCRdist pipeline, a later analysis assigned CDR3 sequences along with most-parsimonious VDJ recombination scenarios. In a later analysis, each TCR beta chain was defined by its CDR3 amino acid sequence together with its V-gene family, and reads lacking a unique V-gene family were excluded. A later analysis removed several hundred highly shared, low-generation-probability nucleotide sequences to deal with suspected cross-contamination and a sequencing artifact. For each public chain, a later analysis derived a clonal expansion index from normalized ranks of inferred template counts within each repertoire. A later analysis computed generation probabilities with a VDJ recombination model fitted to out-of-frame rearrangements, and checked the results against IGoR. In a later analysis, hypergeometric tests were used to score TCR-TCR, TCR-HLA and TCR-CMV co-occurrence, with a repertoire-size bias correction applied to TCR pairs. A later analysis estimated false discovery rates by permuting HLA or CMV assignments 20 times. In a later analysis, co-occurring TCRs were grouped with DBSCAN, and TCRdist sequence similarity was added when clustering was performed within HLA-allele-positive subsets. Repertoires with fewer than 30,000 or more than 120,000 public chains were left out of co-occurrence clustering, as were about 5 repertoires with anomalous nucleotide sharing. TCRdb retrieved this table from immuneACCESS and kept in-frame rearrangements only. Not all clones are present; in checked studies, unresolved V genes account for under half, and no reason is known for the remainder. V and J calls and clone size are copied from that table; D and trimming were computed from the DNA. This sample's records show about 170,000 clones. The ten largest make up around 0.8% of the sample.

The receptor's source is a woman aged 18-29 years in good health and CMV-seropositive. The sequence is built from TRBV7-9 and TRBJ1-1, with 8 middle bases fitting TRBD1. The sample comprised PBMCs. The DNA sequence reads TGTGCCAGCAGCGACGGACAGGGAAGTACTGAAGCTTTCTTT. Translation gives CASSDGQGSTEAFF.